These 16 T cell receptor beta chains originate from one sample sequenced in a study of PD-L1 blockade in urothelial cancer (TCRdb year 2017). Receptors were amplified or captured by the immunoSEQ multiplex PCR assay. TCRdb took this table from immuneACCESS and kept in-frame rearrangements with V and J called. Such tables lack part of the clones; where checked against another copy, unresolved V genes explain under half of the gap, and the rest is unexplained. The sample table contains fewer than 40,000 clones; only one count was recorded for more than 80% of them. The leading ten clones occupy roughly 8% of the sample. The material was PBMCs, obtained around atezolizumab (anti-PD-L1) treatment. Receptors were obtained from an older man with urothelial cancer.

This clone was picked up a small number of times. The chain recombines TRBV5-1 with TRBJ2-2, with 10 nucleotides matching TRBD2. Germline assignment: CDR1 SGHRS and CDR2 YFSETQ. V lost 0 bases to trimming and J lost 6 bases; unmatched junction nucleotides: 5. The CDR3 consists of 16 residues. DNA for the CDR3: TGCGCCAGCAGCTTGGTTACTAGCGGGACGTCCGGGGAGCTGTTTTTT. This encodes CASSLVTSGTSGELFF.

This clone appeared a single time. The V gene is TRBV6-1, the J gene TRBJ2-7; D is perhaps TRBD2 (6 bases). The germline V gene encodes CDR1 MNHNS and CDR2 SASEGT. Trimming removed 11 bases from V and 1 base from J, with 15 bases in between. This CDR3 has 13 residues. The CDR3 protein is CASRGTGSYEQYF. As DNA, the CDR3 is TGTGCCTCCCGAGGGACTGGATCCTACGAGCAGTACTTC.

The CDR3, as DNA: TGTGCCAGTAGTATTGCACTAGCGGGAGGGGATGAGCAGTTCTTC. This sequence encodes CASSIALAGGDEQFF. The chain has TRBV19 and TRBJ2-1, with TRBD2 matching over 13 bases. V trimming: 3 bases; J trimming: 8 bases; junction bases outside the gene matches: 4. This CDR3 is built from 15 residues. Germline V CDR1 and CDR2: LNHDA, SQIVND (reference sequence).

This chain links TRBV27 with TRBJ1-4; possible D gene TRBD1, 5 bases. V shed 5 bases and J shed 10 bases, with 11 bases lying between them. The germline CDR1 and CDR2 sequences are MNHEY and SMNVEV (reference sequence). This CDR3 spans 12 amino acids. In DNA form, the CDR3 reads TGTGCCAGCAGTACCCAGGGCGGAAAACTGTTTTTT. This codes for CASSTQGGKLFF.

V and J are TRBV27 and TRBJ1-5; 9 bases are a match to TRBD1. The CDR3 length is 15 residues. V lost 6 bases, J lost 3 bases, and 6 bases stayed unmatched. Germline CDR1 MNHEY, CDR2 SMNVEV (reference sequence). CDR3 nucleotide sequence: TGTGCCAGCAGCCCGGACAGGGGATACAATCAGCCCCAGCATTTT. Amino acids: CASSPDRGYNQPQHF.

V and J are TRBV7-9 and TRBJ1-2, with 7 bases fitting TRBD1. Unmatched junction bases numbered 3, after V lost 5 bases and J lost 3 bases. Germline CDR1 SEHNR, CDR2 FQNEAQ (reference sequence). The CDR3 runs to 13 residues. In DNA form, the CDR3 reads TGTGCCAGCAGCCCGACAGGGTACTATGGCTACACCTTC. Protein sequence: CASSPTGYYGYTF.

V is TRBV14 and J is TRBJ1-1; TRBD1 is a possible D gene (6 bases). The length of the CDR3 is 15 residues. Trimming left V 1 base short and J 5 bases short, with 14 bases between. Looked up from germline, CDR1 is SGHDN and CDR2 is FVKESK. The CDR3 sequence: CASSQAPGGRTEAFF. In nucleotides, the CDR3 is TGTGCCAGCAGCCAAGCTCCGGGGGGCAGGACTGAAGCTTTCTTT.

V and J are TRBV9 and TRBJ2-1, with D possibly TRBD2 on 6 matching bases. V lost 1 base and J 10 bases, leaving 15 bases between the germline ends. CDR1 is SGDLS, CDR2 YYNGEE, per germline. There are 14 residues in the CDR3. Here the CDR3 DNA reads TGTGCCAGCAGCGTAATCGGAGACGGGAGAGAGCAGTTCTTC. Protein product: CASSVIGDGREQFF.

The V gene is TRBV14, the J gene TRBJ1-2, with D possibly TRBD1 on 6 matching bases. The germline V gene encodes CDR1 SGHDN and CDR2 FVKESK. The V end was cut by 1 base, the J end by 4 bases, with 10 bases between. The CDR3 spans 14 residues. The CDR3 DNA reads as TGTGCCAGCAGCCAAGCTGGGGGCTTCTATGGCTACACCTTC. It codes for CASSQAGGFYGYTF.

This clone was recorded once. The J gene is TRBJ1-3, the V gene TRBV2; TRBD1 is a possible D gene (6 bases). This CDR3 has 15 residues. V shed 6 bases and J shed 0 bases, with 12 bases lying between them. Germline CDR1 SNHLY, CDR2 FYNNEI. The CDR3 spells CASRGGQSSGNTIYF. Written as DNA, the CDR3 is TGTGCCAGCAGAGGGGGACAAAGCTCTGGAAACACCATATATTTT.

V usage is TRBV9 and J usage is TRBJ2-7; D uncertain. The CDR3 consists of 14 residues. Germline V gene lookup returns CDR1 SGDLS and CDR2 YYNGEE. The V and J ends lost 0 bases and 2 bases respectively, with 9 bases between them. The CDR3 region has the DNA TGTGCCAGCAGCGTAGGGCCTCAAACCTACGAGCAGTACTTC. It encodes CASSVGPQTYEQYF.

The chain links TRBV6-5 to TRBJ2-5; 7 bases are shared with TRBD1. The CDR3 contains 14 residues. Germline V CDR1 and CDR2: MNHEY, SVGAGI. V gave up 5 bases and J gave up 2 bases; unmatched junction bases: 5. Here the CDR3 reads CASSKTGQQETQYF. The CDR3, as DNA: TGTGCCAGCAGTAAGACAGGGCAACAAGAGACCCAGTACTTC.

The chain employs TRBV7-3 and TRBJ2-5; TRBD2 matches at 8 bases. This CDR3 has 15 amino acids. In germline, CDR1 is SGHTA, CDR2 FQGTGA. Losses at the gene ends were 3 bases for V and 2 bases for J; bases not matched to a gene: 5. CDR3 sequence: CASSFVAGPQETQYF. Written as DNA, the CDR3 is TGTGCCAGCAGCTTTGTAGCGGGGCCACAAGAGACCCAGTACTTC.

CDR3 loop: CASSVWGLAGVGSTDTQYF. The DNA for the CDR3 is TGTGCCAGCAGCGTATGGGGACTAGCGGGAGTAGGGAGCACAGATACGCAGTATTTT. V usage is TRBV9 and J usage is TRBJ2-3; 14 nucleotides line up with TRBD2. This CDR3 contains 19 residues. From germline, CDR1 is SGDLS and CDR2 YYNGEE. The J segment lost 0 bases and the V segment lost 1 base, leaving 7 bases of the junction unmatched.

This rearrangement joins TRBV29-1 to TRBJ2-3; 9 bases align to TRBD1. The CDR3 has 15 residues. CDR1 and CDR2 (germline): SQVTM, ANQGSEA. The V segment lost 4 bases and the J segment 4 bases; nucleotides outside the gene matches: 9. The CDR3 DNA reads as TGCAGCGTTGGAAGGGGACAGGGAAACCCAGATACGCAGTATTTT. Translating it yields CSVGRGQGNPDTQYF.

The chain combines TRBV5-1 with TRBJ2-5; D unclear. This CDR3 is built from 14 residues. Germline loops: CDR1 SGHRS, CDR2 YFSETQ. Deletions cut 0 bases from V and 0 bases from J, with 6 bases between. CDR3 nucleotide sequence: TGCGCCAGCAGCTTGGTTCTAGACCAAGAGACCCAGTACTTC. This gives the protein CASSLVLDQETQYF.